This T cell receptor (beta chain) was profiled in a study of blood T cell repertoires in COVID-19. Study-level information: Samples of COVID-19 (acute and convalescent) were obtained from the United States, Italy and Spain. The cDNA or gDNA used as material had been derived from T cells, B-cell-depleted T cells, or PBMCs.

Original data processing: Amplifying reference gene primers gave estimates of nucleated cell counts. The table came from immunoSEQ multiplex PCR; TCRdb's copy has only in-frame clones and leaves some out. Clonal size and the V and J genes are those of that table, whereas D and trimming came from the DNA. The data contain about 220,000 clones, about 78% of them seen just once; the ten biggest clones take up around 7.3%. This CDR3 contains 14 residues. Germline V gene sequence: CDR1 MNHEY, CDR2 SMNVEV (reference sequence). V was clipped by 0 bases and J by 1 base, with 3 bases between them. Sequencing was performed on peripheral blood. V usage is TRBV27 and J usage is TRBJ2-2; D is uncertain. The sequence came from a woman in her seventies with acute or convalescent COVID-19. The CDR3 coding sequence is TGTGCCAGCAGTTTATCCAGGAACACCGGGGAGCTGTTTTTT. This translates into CASSLSRNTGELFF.